Following are 22 T cell receptor beta chains from one sample sequenced in a study of CD8 T cells in ankylosing spondylitis. TCRdb used MiXCR to reprocess the 5' RACE reads, holding one entry per CDR3 protein. In the table there are roughly 180,000 distinct CDR3 sequences, 9.8% of which are singletons. Sequenced sample: blood, either unsorted or a sorted T cell fraction (not recorded which). These TCRs come from a female donor with ankylosing spondylitis or in good health (not recorded which).

This clonotype was observed a handful of times. CDR3 DNA sequence: TGTGCCAGCAGCCTCGGGATCGGGGAGCTGTTTTTT. It encodes CASSLGIGELFF. V gene TRBV9 combines with J gene TRBJ2-2, with D maybe TRBD2 (5 bases). Germline CDR1 is SGDLS and CDR2 is YYNGEE. The CDR3 extends over 12 amino acids. The V and J ends lost 4 bases and 7 bases respectively, with 8 bases between them. Using reference TRBV9 and TRBJ2-2 for the parts outside the CDR3, the full variable domain is DSGVTQTPKHLITATGQRVTLRCSPRSGDLSVYWYQQSLDQGLQFLIQYYNGEERAKGNILERFSAQQFPDLHSELNLSSLELGDSALYFCASSLGIGELFFGEGSRLTVL.

In this sample, this clonotype turned up many times. The chain has TRBV12-3 or TRBV12-4 and TRBJ2-2; D is unresolved. This CDR3 region has 14 residues. V gave up 3 bases and J gave up 1 base, with 6 bases separating them. CDR3 bases: TGTGCCAGCAGTTTGACGGGGAACACCGGGGAGCTGTTTTTT. Its translation: CASSLTGNTGELFF.

Points on this clonotype: A read error is possible here, since a much larger clone lies one base away. V is TRBV24-1 and J is TRBJ2-1, with D unclear. Per germline, CDR1 KGHDR and CDR2 SFDVKD. The CDR3 is 14 amino acids. The CDR3 spells CATSGGKTYNEQLF. For the CDR3, the DNA is TGTGCCACCAGTGGGGGAAAGACCTACAATGAGCAGCTCTTC.

This clonotype was observed a few times. V and J are TRBV3-1 and TRBJ2-3, with D perhaps matching TRBD1 (5 bases). The CDR3 is made up of 14 amino acids. The ends were cut back, 4 bases at V and 6 bases at J, with 14 bases in the middle. CDR1 is LGHDT and CDR2 is YNNKEL in the germline V gene (reference sequence). For the CDR3, the DNA is TGTGCCAGCAGCCCGACAGCCATGTGGGATACGCAGTATTTT. Translating gives CASSPTAMWDTQYF.

There are many counts of this clonotype. CDR3: CSVQGAFGTQYF. The CDR3, as DNA: TGCAGCGTCCAGGGGGCCTTCGGGACCCAGTACTTC. The rearrangement links TRBV29-1 to TRBJ2-5; 8 nucleotides match TRBD1. Trimming removed 6 bases from V and 7 bases from J; junction bases left unmatched: 7. Per the germline V gene, CDR1 is SQVTM and CDR2 is ANQGSEA. The CDR3 spans 12 residues.

The chain links TRBV28 to TRBJ2-7; the D is unclear. The CDR3 spans 11 residues. Germline lookup yields CDR1 MDHEN and CDR2 SYDVKM. The V and J ends lost 6 bases and 9 bases respectively, with 12 bases between them. CDR3 amino acids: CASSPKGGQYF. Written as DNA, the CDR3 is TGTGCCAGCAGCCCAAAGGGTGGGCAGTACTTC.

The chain uses TRBV28 and TRBJ2-1, with D uncertain. Germline CDR1 reads MDHEN; CDR2 reads SYDVKM. This CDR3 has 15 residues. The ends were cut back, 2 bases at V and 2 bases at J, with 10 bases in the middle. The CDR3 DNA follows: TGTGCCAGCAGTTTAGCGGAGAACGCCTACAATGAGCAGTTCTTC. As protein: CASSLAENAYNEQFF.

The sample holds many counts of this clonotype. The V gene is TRBV9, the J gene TRBJ2-4; 7 bases match TRBD2. Germline V gives CDR1 SGDLS, CDR2 YYNGEE. With V trimmed by 0 bases and J by 6 bases, 3 bases remained unmatched. The CDR3 is 14 residues long. The DNA for the CDR3 is TGTGCCAGCAGCGTAGGCGGGGGAAGAAACATTCAGTACTTC. Encoded protein: CASSVGGGRNIQYF.

This clonotype was found a few times. The V and J genes are TRBV28 and TRBJ1-4; D not certain. CDR3 length: 12 residues. The germline V and J ends were trimmed by 3 bases and 2 bases, with 1 base remaining between them. Germline loops: CDR1 MDHEN, CDR2 SYDVKM. The CDR3 loop reads CASSFTNEKLFF. The DNA of the CDR3 is TGTGCCAGCAGTTTCACTAATGAAAAACTGTTTTTT.

The CDR3 reads CASSYRLAGGEQFF. CDR3 DNA: TGTGCCAGCAGTTATAGACTAGCGGGAGGTGAGCAGTTCTTC. This chain connects TRBV5-6 to TRBJ2-1; 13 bases line up with TRBD2. Germline trimming cut 5 bases from V and 9 bases from J; bases unmatched to any gene: 5. This CDR3 contains 14 residues. CDR1 SGHDT and CDR2 YYEEEE come from the germline V gene.

This chain joins TRBV4-3 and TRBJ2-1; unclear D gene. Trimming left V 7 bases short and J 0 bases short, with 16 bases between. Germline V gives CDR1 LGHNA, CDR2 YSLEER. There are 16 residues in the CDR3. The CDR3 spells CASTPNRISSYNEQFF. For the CDR3, the DNA is TGCGCCAGCACCCCAAATCGGATTAGCTCCTACAATGAGCAGTTCTTC.

This clonotype was seen many times. This sequence joins TRBV27 and TRBJ2-2; 16 positions match TRBD2. CDR1 is MNHEY, CDR2 SMNVEV, per germline (reference sequence). Losses at the gene ends were 5 bases for V and 5 bases for J; bases not matched to a gene: 11. The length of the CDR3 is 19 residues. The CDR3 coding sequence is TGTGCCAGCAGTCCGACTCCGGGACTAGCGGGAGGGATAACCGGGGAGCTGTTTTTT. Protein: CASSPTPGLAGGITGELFF.

This clonotype has only a few counts. The rearrangement uses TRBV14 and TRBJ2-1; the match to TRBD2 covers 10 bases. V was pared by 3 bases and J by 3 bases, with 8 bases of the junction left unmatched. The CDR3 length is 17 residues. Germline values: CDR1 SGHDN, CDR2 FVKESK. CDR3 sequence (DNA): TGTGCCAGCAGCCACCCTAGCGGGAGTGGTATCTACAATGAGCAGTTCTTC. Its protein product is CASSHPSGSGIYNEQFF.

This clonotype was observed many times. V gene TRBV30 combines with J gene TRBJ2-1; 9 bases match TRBD2. CDR3 length: 13 residues. Germline lookup yields CDR1 GTSNPN and CDR2 SVGIG (reference sequence). V lost 5 bases, J lost 7 bases, and 6 bases stayed unmatched. The DNA of the CDR3 is TGTGCCTGGGCCGGGACTAGCCCAAATGAGCAGTTCTTC. Residues: CAWAGTSPNEQFF.

This clonotype was recorded many times. The gene calls are TRBV29-1 and TRBJ2-5; D may correspond to TRBD1 or TRBD2 (5 bases each). Germline CDR1 is SQVTM and CDR2 is ANQGSEA. The ends were cut back, 1 base at V and 1 base at J, with 13 bases in the middle. CDR3 size: 15 residues. CDR3 nucleotide sequence: TGCAGCGTTGAAGGAGGGGCGAGGGTCCAAGAGACCCAGTACTTC. This sequence encodes CSVEGGARVQETQYF.

The chain is built from TRBV7-2 and TRBJ2-5, with 11 bases fitting TRBD2. The CDR3 consists of 16 residues. With 1 base clipped from V and 5 bases from J, the junction kept 6 bases outside the gene matches. Germline-derived CDR1 and CDR2 are SGHTA and FQGNSA. The CDR3 loop is CASSLVLAGGRETQYF. In DNA form, the CDR3 reads TGTGCCAGCAGCTTAGTTCTAGCGGGAGGTAGGGAGACCCAGTACTTC.

This clonotype showed up many times. The chain joins TRBV20-1 to TRBJ2-2, with D hard to call. Trimming removed 3 bases from V and 1 base from J, with 6 bases in between. This CDR3 is built from 13 residues. Germline V gives CDR1 DFQATT, CDR2 SNEGSKA (reference sequence). The CDR3 region is CSASAENTGELFF. DNA of the CDR3: TGCAGTGCTAGTGCGGAGAACACCGGGGAGCTGTTTTTT.

V gene TRBV6-5 combines with J gene TRBJ2-1; no clear D gene. The CDR3 has 14 residues. V was trimmed by 0 bases and J by 8 bases, leaving 11 bases between them. Germline CDR1 MNHEY, CDR2 SVGAGI. As DNA, the CDR3 is TGTGCCAGCAGTTACTCGTTAAGCCTAGATGAGCAGTTCTTC. Protein sequence: CASSYSLSLDEQFF.

This clonotype was observed at least ten times. The V and J genes are TRBV11-2 and TRBJ2-1; D is possibly TRBD2 (5 bases). Deletions cut 1 base from V and 5 bases from J, with 21 bases between. Germline values: CDR1 SGHAT, CDR2 FQNNGV. The CDR3 contains 18 residues. In DNA, the CDR3 is TGTGCCAGCAGCTTAGTGAGCGGCCCGAACAAATATCACAATGAGCAGTTCTTC. As protein: CASSLVSGPNKYHNEQFF.

There are a few counts of this clonotype. This rearrangement joins TRBV20-1 to TRBJ2-5; tentative D call: TRBD2 (5 bases). This CDR3 spans 13 amino acids. CDR1 and CDR2 (germline): DFQATT, SNEGSKA (reference sequence). The CDR3 region is CAHWNSGQETQYF. CDR3 nucleotide sequence: TGCGCCCACTGGAATTCGGGACAAGAGACCCAGTACTTC.

This clonotype has only a few counts. The rearrangement uses TRBV25-1 and TRBJ2-5; D is ambiguous. Trimming stripped 4 bases from V and 5 bases from J, with 8 bases between. The CDR3 runs to 12 residues. Germline V gene lookup returns CDR1 MGHDK and CDR2 SYGVNS. Here the CDR3 DNA reads TGTGCCAGCAGTGGAGTGGGGGAGACCCAGTACTTC. This sequence encodes CASSGVGETQYF.

This clonotype was observed a few times. V gene TRBV12-3 or TRBV12-4 combines with J gene TRBJ1-1, with 9 bases fitting TRBD1. Losses at the gene ends were 5 bases for V and 11 bases for J; bases not matched to a gene: 6. The CDR3 is 12 residues long. CDR3 amino acids: CASSRDRVDAFF. DNA of the CDR3: TGTGCCAGCAGTCGGGACAGGGTTGATGCTTTCTTT.